This TCR beta chain was retrieved from a study of cytomegalovirus exposure and HLA in healthy donors. Study information: A preliminary data release comprised roughly 85 million unique TCRs obtained from HLA-typed donors. Genetic ancestry analysis placed approximately 79% of the 398 donors that were genotyped in the Caucasian-associated cluster.

This clone was detected a few times. Its antigen is unknown. The study, taken as a whole, reports: With later analysis, a missense DCLRE1C variant became linked to TCR beta V- and J-gene trimming. A prior analysis recorded that most TCR beta V segments were productive about 90% or about 30% of the time.

In the PCR, 60 Vbeta and 13 Jbeta primers were used. Clones were sequenced by immunoSEQ multiplex PCR, and TCRdb holds only the in-frame ones, with some missing. The data show some 200,000 clones, 60% to 80% seen once. CDR1 and CDR2 from the germline V gene are SQVTM and ANQGSEA. Trimming removed 8 bases from V and 5 bases from J; junction bases left unmatched: 10. CDR3 length: 13 amino acids. The specimen was PBMCs. J is TRBJ1-2 and V is TRBV29-1; TRBD1 matches at 8 bases. This TCR was sampled from a man younger than 35 in good health and CMV-seronegative. CDR3 DNA sequence: TGCAGCTCCTGGACAGGGTGGATATATGGCTACACCTTC. Translating it yields CSSWTGWIYGYTF. The whole variable domain, filled in from reference TRBV29-1 and TRBJ1-2, reads SAVISQKPSRDICQRGTSLTIQCQVDSQVTMMFWYRQQPGQSLTLIATANQGSEATYESGFVIDKFPISRPNLTFSTLTVSNMSPEDSSIYLCSSWTGWIYGYTFGSGTRLTVV.